This record looks at one T cell receptor beta chain sequence and its context. Its antigen is undetermined. Germline V lookup: CDR1 SEHNR, CDR2 FQNEAQ (reference sequence). V was pared by 7 bases and J by 2 bases, with 9 bases of the junction left unmatched. CDR3 length: 17 amino acids. This sample is part of a study of T cell responses to AZD1222 COVID-19 vaccine. Study-level background: Second-dose intervals of approximately 4 or approximately 12 weeks were pooled. Whole-study results and caveats: Increases in Spike-specific TCR breadth and depth were seen after two AZD1222 doses.

TCRdb's copy holds only in-frame clones and misses some; the assay was immunoSEQ multiplex PCR. The sample yields 100,000 or so clones, more than 70% seen once. This chain joins TRBV7-9 and TRBJ2-6; 9 nucleotides match TRBD1. The sequence was collected from an adult in good health. The specimen was peripheral blood, collected on day 0 of AZD1222 vaccination. CDR3: CASTGHRGRAGANVLTF. CDR3 sequence (DNA): TGTGCCAGCACCGGGCACAGGGGGCGCGCTGGGGCCAACGTCCTGACTTTC.